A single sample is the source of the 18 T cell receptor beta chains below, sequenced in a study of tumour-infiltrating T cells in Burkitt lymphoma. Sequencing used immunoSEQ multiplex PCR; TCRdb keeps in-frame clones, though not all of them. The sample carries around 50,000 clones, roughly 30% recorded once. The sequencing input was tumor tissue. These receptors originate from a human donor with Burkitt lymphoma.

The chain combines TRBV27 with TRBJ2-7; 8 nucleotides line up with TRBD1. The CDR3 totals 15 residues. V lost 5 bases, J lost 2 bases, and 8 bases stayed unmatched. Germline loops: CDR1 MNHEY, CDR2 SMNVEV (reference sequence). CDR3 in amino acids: CASSAGTGMPYEQYF. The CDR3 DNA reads TGTGCCAGCAGTGCTGGGACAGGAATGCCCTACGAGCAGTACTTC.

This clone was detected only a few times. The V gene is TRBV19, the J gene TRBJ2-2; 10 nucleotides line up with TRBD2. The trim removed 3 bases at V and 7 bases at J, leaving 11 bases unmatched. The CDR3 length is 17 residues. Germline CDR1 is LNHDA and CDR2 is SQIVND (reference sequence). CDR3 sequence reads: CASSMAPAGGPVGELFF. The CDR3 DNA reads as TGTGCCAGTAGTATGGCCCCAGCGGGGGGGCCGGTCGGGGAGCTGTTTTTT.

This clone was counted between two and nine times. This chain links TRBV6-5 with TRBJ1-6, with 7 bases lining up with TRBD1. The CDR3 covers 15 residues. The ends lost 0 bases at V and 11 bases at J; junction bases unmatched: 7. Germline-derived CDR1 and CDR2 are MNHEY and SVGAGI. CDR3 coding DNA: TGTGCCAGCAGTTACTCGAGCCAGGGGGGGACACCCCTCCACTTT. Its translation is CASSYSSQGGTPLHF.

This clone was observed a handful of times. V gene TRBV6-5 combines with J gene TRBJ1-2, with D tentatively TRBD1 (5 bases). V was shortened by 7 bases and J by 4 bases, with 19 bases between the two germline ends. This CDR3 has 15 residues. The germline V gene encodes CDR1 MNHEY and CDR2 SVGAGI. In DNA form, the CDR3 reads TGTGCCAGCACCGCTAGGGCCTCTAGGGGCTATGGCTACACCTTC. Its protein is CASTARASRGYGYTF.

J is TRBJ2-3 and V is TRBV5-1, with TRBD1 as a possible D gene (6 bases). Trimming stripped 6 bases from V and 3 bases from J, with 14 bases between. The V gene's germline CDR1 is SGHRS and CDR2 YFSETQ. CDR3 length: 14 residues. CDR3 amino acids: CASTRQDHTDTQYF. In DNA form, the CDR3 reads TGCGCCAGCACAAGACAGGACCATACAGATACGCAGTATTTT.

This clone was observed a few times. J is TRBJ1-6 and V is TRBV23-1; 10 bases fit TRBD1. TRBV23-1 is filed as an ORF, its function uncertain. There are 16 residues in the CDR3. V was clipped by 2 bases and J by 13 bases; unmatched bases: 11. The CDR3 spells CASSQAAGTGAHPLHF. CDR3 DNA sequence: TGCGCCAGCAGTCAAGCAGCTGGGACAGGGGCCCACCCCCTCCACTTT.

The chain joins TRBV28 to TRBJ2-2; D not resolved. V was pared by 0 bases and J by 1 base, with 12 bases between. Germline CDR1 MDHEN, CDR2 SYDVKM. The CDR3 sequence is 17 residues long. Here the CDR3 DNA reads TGTGCCAGCAGTTTATGGGGATCAGGATTGAACACCGGGGAGCTGTTTTTT. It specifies CASSLWGSGLNTGELFF.

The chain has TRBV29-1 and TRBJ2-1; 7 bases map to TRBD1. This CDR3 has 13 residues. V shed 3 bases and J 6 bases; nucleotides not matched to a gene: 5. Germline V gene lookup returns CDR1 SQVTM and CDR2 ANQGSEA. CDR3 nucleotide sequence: TGCAGCGTTGAGACCACAGGGGCCAATGAGCAGTTCTTC. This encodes CSVETTGANEQFF.

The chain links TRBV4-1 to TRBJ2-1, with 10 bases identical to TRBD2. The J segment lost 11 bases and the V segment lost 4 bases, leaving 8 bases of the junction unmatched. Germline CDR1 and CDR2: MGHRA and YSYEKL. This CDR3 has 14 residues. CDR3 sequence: CASSPYPSGGQQFF. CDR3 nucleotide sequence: TGCGCCAGCAGCCCATACCCTAGCGGGGGCCAGCAGTTCTTC.

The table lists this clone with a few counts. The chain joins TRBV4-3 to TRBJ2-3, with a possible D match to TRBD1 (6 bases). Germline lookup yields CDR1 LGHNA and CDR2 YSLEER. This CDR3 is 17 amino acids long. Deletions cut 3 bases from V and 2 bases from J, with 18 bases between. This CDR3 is CASSQGRGGGNTDTQYF. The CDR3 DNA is TGCGCCAGCAGCCAGGGGCGTGGGGGCGGAAACACAGATACGCAGTATTTT.

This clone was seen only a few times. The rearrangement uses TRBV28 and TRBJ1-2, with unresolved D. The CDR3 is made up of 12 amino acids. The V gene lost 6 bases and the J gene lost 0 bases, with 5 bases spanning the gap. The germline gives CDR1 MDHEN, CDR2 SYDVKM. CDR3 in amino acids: CASRDSNYGYTF. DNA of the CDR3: TGTGCCAGCAGGGACTCTAACTATGGCTACACCTTC.

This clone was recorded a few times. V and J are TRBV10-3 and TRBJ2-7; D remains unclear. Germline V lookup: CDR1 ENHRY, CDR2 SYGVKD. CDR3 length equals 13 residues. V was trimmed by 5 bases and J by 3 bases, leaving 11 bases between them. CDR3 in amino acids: CAISQDPGYEQYF. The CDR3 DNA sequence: TGTGCCATCAGTCAGGATCCCGGCTACGAGCAGTACTTC.

CDR3 residues: CASGLEQGIYGYTF. The CDR3 DNA reads as TGTGCTAGTGGTTTGGAACAGGGCATCTATGGCTACACCTTC. The chain joins TRBV12-5 to TRBJ1-2; TRBD1 might be the D (6 bases). The ends were cut back, 1 base at V and 4 bases at J, with 10 bases in the middle. The CDR3 runs to 14 residues. From germline, CDR1 is LGHNT and CDR2 FRNRAP.

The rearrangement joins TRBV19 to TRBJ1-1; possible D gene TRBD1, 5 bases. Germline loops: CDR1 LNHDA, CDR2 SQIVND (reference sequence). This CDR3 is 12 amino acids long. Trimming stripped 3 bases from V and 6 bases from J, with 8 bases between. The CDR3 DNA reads TGTGCCAGTAGTATTGGAGGGGCTGAAGCTTTCTTT. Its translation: CASSIGGAEAFF.

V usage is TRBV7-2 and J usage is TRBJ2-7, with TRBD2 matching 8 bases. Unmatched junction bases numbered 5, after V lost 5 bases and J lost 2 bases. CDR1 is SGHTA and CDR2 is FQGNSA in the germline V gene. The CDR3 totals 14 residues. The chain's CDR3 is CASSPTSGPYEQYF. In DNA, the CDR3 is TGTGCCAGCAGCCCAACTAGCGGTCCCTACGAGCAGTACTTC.

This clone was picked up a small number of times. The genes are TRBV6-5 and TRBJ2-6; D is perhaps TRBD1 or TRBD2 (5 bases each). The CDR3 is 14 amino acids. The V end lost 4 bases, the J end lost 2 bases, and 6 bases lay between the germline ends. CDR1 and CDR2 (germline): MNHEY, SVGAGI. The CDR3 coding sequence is TGTGCCAGCAGTTTGGGGGCTGGGGCCAACGTCCTGACTTTC. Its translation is CASSLGAGANVLTF.

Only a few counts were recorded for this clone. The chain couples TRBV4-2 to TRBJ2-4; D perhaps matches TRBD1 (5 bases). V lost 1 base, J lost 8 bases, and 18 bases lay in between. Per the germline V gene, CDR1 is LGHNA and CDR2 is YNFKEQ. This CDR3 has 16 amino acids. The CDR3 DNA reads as TGTGCCAGCAGCCAAGTGGTGGCAGGGTTTACGGACATTCAGTACTTC. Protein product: CASSQVVAGFTDIQYF.

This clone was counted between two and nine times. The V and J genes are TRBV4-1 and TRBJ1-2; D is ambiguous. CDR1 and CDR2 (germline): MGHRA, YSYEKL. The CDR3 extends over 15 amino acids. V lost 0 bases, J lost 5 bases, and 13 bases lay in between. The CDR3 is CASSQEEGITYGYTF. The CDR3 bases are TGCGCCAGCAGCCAAGAGGAAGGGATCACGTATGGCTACACCTTC.